These 9 T cell receptor beta chains were all obtained from the same sample, sequenced in a study of molecular identifiers for immune sequencing clone quantification. TCRdb reprocessed the PCR reads via MiXCR and lists one record per CDR3 protein. The sample yields 400,000 to 600,000 distinct CDR3 sequences, 20% to 25% seen once. Sequenced sample: naive CD8+ T cells from blood, with Jurkat cell RNA spiked in. Specified subset: FACS-sorted CD8+CD4-CCR7+CD45RA+ naive T cells. These receptors originate from a human donor in good health. Some libraries in this study had Jurkat cell RNA spiked in.

There are a few counts of this clonotype. The genes are TRBV21-1 and TRBJ2-1; TRBD2 is the table's D call and was not checked against the DNA. TRBV21-1 is an annotated pseudogene. The CDR3 is 17 amino acids. DNA for the CDR3: TGTGCCAGCAGCAACGGCGGTAGCGGGAGAGTCTACAATGAGCAGTTCTTC. This codes for CASSNGGSGRVYNEQFF.

A word on this clonotype: This may be a read error, as it is one base from a much larger clone. The chain uses TRBV29-1 and TRBJ2-7, with D uncertain. The CDR3 sequence is 14 residues long. From germline, CDR1 is SQVTM and CDR2 ANQGSEA. Trimming shortened V by 5 bases and J by 1 base, and 15 bases separated the two germline ends. The CDR3 DNA follows: TGCAGCGTTAGACACGGAATGCAATCCTACGAGCAGTACTTC. Its protein is CSVRHGMQSYEQYF.

The rearrangement joins TRBV27 to TRBJ1-5; D gene unclear. The CDR3 has 13 residues. V was clipped by 2 bases and J by 6 bases, with 8 bases between them. Germline V lookup: CDR1 MNHEY, CDR2 SMNVEV (reference sequence). In DNA form, the CDR3 reads TGTGCCAGCAGTTTACTGATGGGTCAGCCCCAGCATTTT. This translates into CASSLLMGQPQHF.

In this sample, this clonotype turned up a few times. The chain couples TRBV6-2 or TRBV6-3 to TRBJ2-2; 10 bases match TRBD2. CDR1 is MNHEY and CDR2 is SVGEGT in the germline V gene. V shed 2 bases, J shed 4 bases, and the junction held 4 bases outside the gene matches. This CDR3 has 16 residues. This CDR3 is CASSYLLAGVTGELFF. In DNA, the CDR3 is TGTGCCAGCAGTTACCTTCTAGCGGGAGTCACCGGGGAGCTGTTTTTT.

This clonotype was counted ten times or more. The V call is TRBV12-3 or TRBV12-4, the J call TRBJ1-1; unclear D gene. The CDR3 contains 14 residues. Trimming removed 3 bases from V and 1 base from J, with 9 bases in between. The CDR3 protein is CASSFATENTEAFF. Here the CDR3 DNA reads TGTGCCAGCAGTTTCGCCACGGAGAACACTGAAGCTTTCTTT.

This clonotype was counted between two and nine times. The CDR3 DNA follows: TGTGCCAGCAGTTACGCGAGGGTTCCCGAGCAGTACTTC. It specifies CASSYARVPEQYF. The chain combines TRBV6-2 or TRBV6-3 with TRBJ2-7; a possible D gene is TRBD2 (5 bases). Germline lookup yields CDR1 MNHEY and CDR2 SVGEGT. Between the trimmed V and J ends, which lost 2 bases and 6 bases, there was a span of 11 bases. The CDR3 extends over 13 amino acids.

This clonotype was picked up many times. The chain joins TRBV20-1 to TRBJ2-7; possible D gene TRBD2, 7 bases. V was pared by 1 base and J by 2 bases, with 9 bases between. CDR3 length: 13 residues. CDR1 is DFQATT, CDR2 SNEGSKA, per germline (reference sequence). CDR3 DNA sequence: TGCAGTGCTAGAGGAGGGGGGGCCTACGAGCAGTACTTC. Translating gives CSARGGGAYEQYF.

A remark on this clonotype: This sequence may be a read error, since a much larger clone differs from it by one base. This chain uses TRBV24-1 with TRBJ1-1; possibly TRBD1 for D (5 bases). Germline assignment: CDR1 KGHDR and CDR2 SFDVKD. This CDR3 comprises 14 residues. The V end lost 10 bases, the J end lost 1 base, and 15 bases lay between the germline ends. CDR3 sequence: CATGGGNPNTEAFF. In nucleotides, the CDR3 is TGTGCCACGGGGGGGGGGAACCCGAACACTGAAGCTTTCTTT.

A few counts support this clonotype. The chain is built from TRBV4-3 and TRBJ2-3; 7 positions agree with TRBD1. After removal of 2 bases from V and 2 bases from J, the junction contained 7 bases not matched to a gene. The CDR3 loop spans 16 amino acids. The germline gives CDR1 LGHNA, CDR2 YSLEER. The CDR3 region has the DNA TGCGCCAGCAGCCAATTTAGGGGGCTGGCCACAGATACGCAGTATTTT. Translated, it gives CASSQFRGLATDTQYF.